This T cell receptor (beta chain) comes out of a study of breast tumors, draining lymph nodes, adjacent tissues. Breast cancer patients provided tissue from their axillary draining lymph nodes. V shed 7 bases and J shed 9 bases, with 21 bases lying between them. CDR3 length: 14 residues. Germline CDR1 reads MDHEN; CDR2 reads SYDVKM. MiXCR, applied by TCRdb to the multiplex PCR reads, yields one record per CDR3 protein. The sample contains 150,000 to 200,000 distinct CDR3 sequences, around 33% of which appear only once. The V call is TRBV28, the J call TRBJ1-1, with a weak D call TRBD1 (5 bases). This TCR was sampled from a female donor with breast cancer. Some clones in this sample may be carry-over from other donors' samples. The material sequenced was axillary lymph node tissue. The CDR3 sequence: CASIIHGGQTKAFF. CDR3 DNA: TGTGCCAGCATCATCCACGGGGGTCAAACTAAAGCTTTCTTT.